Each of the 23 T cell receptor beta chains below was sequenced from the same sample in a study of blood T cell repertoires in COVID-19. Profiled with immunoSEQ multiplex PCR; TCRdb holds only in-frame clones, not every one. The table has fewer than 200,000 clones, 86% seen once. The material sequenced was PBMCs or T cells enriched from blood (not recorded which). The receptors originated from a woman in her thirties or forties in a cohort exposed to, infected with or recovered from COVID-19 (not recorded which).

V and J are TRBV20-1 and TRBJ1-2; D is unclear. The CDR3 sequence is 11 residues long. Germline CDR1 reads DFQATT; CDR2 reads SNEGSKA (reference sequence). Trimming took off 3 bases at V and 8 bases at J, with 10 bases between the two ends. The CDR3 bases are TGCAGTGCTAGGGATCTAGGAGGCTACACCTTC. Its translation is CSARDLGGYTF.

This chain connects TRBV7-2 to TRBJ1-2; TRBD1 is a possible D gene (6 bases). Deletions cut 5 bases from V and 0 bases from J, with 13 bases between. The CDR3 length is 15 residues. Germline CDR1 SGHTA, CDR2 FQGNSA. In DNA form, the CDR3 reads TGTGCCAGCAGCGCACAGGGCTCTTCTAACTATGGCTACACCTTC. Protein: CASSAQGSSNYGYTF.

The table lists this clone with a few counts. V usage is TRBV4-2 and J usage is TRBJ2-1; no firm D call. CDR3 length equals 13 residues. From germline, CDR1 is LGHNA and CDR2 YNFKEQ. The V end was cut by 5 bases, the J end by 8 bases, with 13 bases between. In nucleotides, the CDR3 is TGTGCCAGCAGCTCCCGCGCGGATCATGAGCAGTTCTTC. As protein: CASSSRADHEQFF.

This chain links TRBV27 with TRBJ1-3, with 9 bases fitting TRBD1. J gave up 4 bases and V 6 bases, and 4 bases lay outside the gene matches. This CDR3 is 14 amino acids long. CDR1 and CDR2 from the germline V gene are MNHEY and SMNVEV (reference sequence). The DNA of the CDR3 is TGTGCCAGCAGCGTAACAGGGGGCGGAAACACCATATATTTT. It specifies CASSVTGGGNTIYF.

The count of this clone is one. The chain combines TRBV4-3 with TRBJ1-2, with 8 bases matching TRBD1. Germline CDR1 reads LGHNA; CDR2 reads YSLEER. This CDR3 has 14 amino acids. The ends lost 4 bases at V and 8 bases at J; junction bases unmatched: 9. CDR3 in amino acids: CASSPRQGRSGYTF. CDR3 DNA sequence: TGCGCCAGCAGCCCTCGACAGGGGCGTTCGGGCTACACCTTC.

DNA of the CDR3: TGTGCCAGCAGTTTTGGACTAGTCGGGCGGGGGGAGCTGTTTTTT. Its translation is CASSFGLVGRGELFF. V usage is TRBV6-5 and J usage is TRBJ2-2; 7 nucleotides match TRBD2. The trim removed 4 bases at V and 8 bases at J, leaving 10 bases unmatched. The length of the CDR3 is 15 residues. Germline lookup yields CDR1 MNHEY and CDR2 SVGAGI.

The rearrangement uses TRBV15 and TRBJ1-6; maybe TRBD1 (5 bases). CDR1 LNHNV and CDR2 YYDKDF come from the germline V gene (reference sequence). Trimming removed 6 bases from V and 7 bases from J, with 10 bases in between. The CDR3 is 13 residues long. The CDR3 coding sequence is TGTGCCACCAGGTTTGGGGGGAATTCACCCCTCCACTTT. Translation gives CATRFGGNSPLHF.

V gene TRBV7-9 combines with J gene TRBJ1-2; D ambiguous. Per germline, CDR1 SEHNR and CDR2 FQNEAQ (reference sequence). Deletions cut 1 base from V and 3 bases from J, with 18 bases between. The CDR3 is made up of 17 amino acids. This CDR3 is CASSLVQELIPYYGYTF. In DNA, the CDR3 is TGTGCCAGCAGCTTAGTCCAAGAGCTTATCCCCTACTATGGCTACACCTTC.

The V and J genes are TRBV9 and TRBJ1-1, with 8 bases identical to TRBD1. The junction had 6 bases not matched to a gene; V was cut back by 4 bases and J by 1 base. Germline-derived CDR1 and CDR2 are SGDLS and YYNGEE. The CDR3 consists of 15 residues. In DNA, the CDR3 is TGTGCCAGCAGCCCTTGGGACAGGAGGAACACTGAAGCTTTCTTT. Translation: CASSPWDRRNTEAFF. Based on the CDR3 plus reference TRBV9 and TRBJ1-1, the full variable domain is DSGVTQTPKHLITATGQRVTLRCSPRSGDLSVYWYQQSLDQGLQFLIQYYNGEERAKGNILERFSAQQFPDLHSELNLSSLELGDSALYFCASSPWDRRNTEAFFGQGTRLTVV.

The chain employs TRBV6-5 and TRBJ1-2; 7 bases align to TRBD1. The CDR3 spans 13 residues. The germline V gene encodes CDR1 MNHEY and CDR2 SVGAGI. J was trimmed by 6 bases and V by 5 bases; bases with no gene match: 6. This CDR3 is CASSKTGVDGYTF. The CDR3 DNA follows: TGTGCCAGCAGTAAAACAGGGGTAGATGGCTACACCTTC.

V usage is TRBV6-2 or TRBV6-3 and J usage is TRBJ1-3, with 11 bases that match TRBD1. The CDR3 spans 14 residues. Trimming took 1 base from V and 9 from J; bases not matched to a gene: 2. Germline CDR1 and CDR2: MNHEY and SVGEGT. The CDR3 loop is CASSYYGTGGTIYF. DNA of the CDR3: TGTGCCAGCAGTTACTATGGGACAGGGGGCACCATATATTTT.

The rearrangement uses TRBV13 and TRBJ2-2; D remains ambiguous. Trimming removed 2 bases from V and 1 base from J, with 5 bases in between. From germline, CDR1 is PRHDT and CDR2 FYEKMQ (reference sequence). The CDR3 is 14 residues long. This chain's CDR3 is CASSLSQNTGELFF. The CDR3 nucleotides read TGTGCCAGCAGCTTATCACAGAACACCGGGGAGCTGTTTTTT.

V gene TRBV27 combines with J gene TRBJ2-2; 7 positions match TRBD1. CDR3 length equals 16 residues. J gave up 1 base and V 8 bases, and 10 bases lay outside the gene matches. CDR1 and CDR2 from the germline V gene are MNHEY and SMNVEV (reference sequence). The CDR3 here is CASGEWGQRNTGELFF. The CDR3 nucleotides are TGTGCCAGCGGAGAATGGGGACAGCGGAACACCGGGGAGCTGTTTTTT.

This chain uses TRBV29-1 with TRBJ1-2; D is unresolved. CDR1 and CDR2 (germline): SQVTM, ANQGSEA. The V end was cut by 7 bases, the J end by 8 bases, with 14 bases between. CDR3 length: 11 amino acids. DNA for the CDR3: TGCAGCGCTGTGGGCCTTGGGGGCTACACCTTC. Protein product: CSAVGLGGYTF.

The chain is built from TRBV4-2 and TRBJ1-1, with TRBD1 as a possible D gene (6 bases). Trimming took 6 bases from V and 7 from J, leaving 9 bases between them. The CDR3 length is 11 residues. Germline V gene sequence: CDR1 LGHNA, CDR2 YNFKEQ. The CDR3 coding sequence is TGTGCCAGCAGGACAGGTCATGAAGCTTTCTTT. It encodes CASRTGHEAFF.

The gene calls are TRBV9 and TRBJ1-1; D is uncertain. The CDR3 length is 15 residues. Germline CDR1 SGDLS, CDR2 YYNGEE. Trimming removed 0 bases from V and 2 bases from J, with 11 bases in between. The CDR3 sequence: CASSVGLWQNTEAFF. In nucleotides, the CDR3 is TGTGCCAGCAGCGTAGGCCTCTGGCAAAACACTGAAGCTTTCTTT.

The chain employs TRBV6-1 and TRBJ1-6, with 8 positions matching TRBD1. The germline gives CDR1 MNHNS, CDR2 SASEGT. The junction had 2 bases not matched to a gene; V was cut back by 4 bases and J by 0 bases. The CDR3 loop spans 16 amino acids. In nucleotides, the CDR3 is TGTGCCAGCAGTGCTACAGGGGGCTCCTATAATTCACCCCTCCACTTT. The encoded protein is CASSATGGSYNSPLHF.

V is TRBV9 and J is TRBJ2-1; 7 bases map to TRBD2. There are 14 residues in the CDR3. V trimming: 2 bases; J trimming: 8 bases; junction bases outside the gene matches: 7. CDR1 and CDR2 (germline): SGDLS, YYNGEE. CDR3: CASSVGGSLDEQFF. CDR3 nucleotide sequence: TGTGCCAGCAGCGTCGGCGGGAGCCTCGATGAGCAGTTCTTC.

The rearrangement uses TRBV4-1 and TRBJ1-2; weak D call: TRBD1 (5 bases). The CDR3 loop spans 15 amino acids. Germline loops: CDR1 MGHRA, CDR2 YSYEKL. The germline V and J ends were trimmed by 0 bases and 2 bases, with 10 bases remaining between them. The CDR3 loop reads CASSQEWGPNYGYTF. The CDR3 bases are TGCGCCAGCAGCCAAGAGTGGGGCCCCAACTATGGCTACACCTTC.

The chain links TRBV5-1 to TRBJ2-7, with TRBD1 identical over 7 bases. The ends lost 2 bases at V and 7 bases at J; junction bases unmatched: 6. Germline V lookup: CDR1 SGHRS, CDR2 YFSETQ. This CDR3 region has 13 residues. CDR3 region: CASSFTGAAEQYF. For the CDR3, the DNA is TGCGCCAGCAGCTTCACAGGGGCAGCGGAGCAGTACTTC.

The rearrangement joins TRBV4-1 to TRBJ1-5; D gene unclear. The germline gives CDR1 MGHRA, CDR2 YSYEKL. The CDR3 is made up of 13 amino acids. Trimming cost V 4 bases and J 2 bases, with 6 bases left between them. In DNA, the CDR3 is TGCGCCAGCAGCCTCCGGGGCAATCAGCCCCAGCATTTT. Protein product: CASSLRGNQPQHF.

The rearrangement joins TRBV2 to TRBJ2-3, with 10 bases fitting TRBD2. The germline gives CDR1 SNHLY, CDR2 FYNNEI. V shed 5 bases, J shed 10 bases, and the junction held 9 bases outside the gene matches. The CDR3 totals 14 residues. CDR3 nucleotides: TGTGCCAGCAGTTCAGCGGGGGGGAGATTTCCGCAGTATTTT. This encodes CASSSAGGRFPQYF.

This rearrangement joins TRBV7-8 to TRBJ2-3; no clear D gene. Germline assignment: CDR1 SGHVS and CDR2 FQNEAQ. The CDR3 totals 13 residues. Trimming took off 0 bases at V and 4 bases at J, with 5 bases between the two ends. CDR3 in amino acids: CASSLARSDTQYF. DNA of the CDR3: TGTGCCAGCAGCTTAGCGCGGTCAGATACGCAGTATTTT.